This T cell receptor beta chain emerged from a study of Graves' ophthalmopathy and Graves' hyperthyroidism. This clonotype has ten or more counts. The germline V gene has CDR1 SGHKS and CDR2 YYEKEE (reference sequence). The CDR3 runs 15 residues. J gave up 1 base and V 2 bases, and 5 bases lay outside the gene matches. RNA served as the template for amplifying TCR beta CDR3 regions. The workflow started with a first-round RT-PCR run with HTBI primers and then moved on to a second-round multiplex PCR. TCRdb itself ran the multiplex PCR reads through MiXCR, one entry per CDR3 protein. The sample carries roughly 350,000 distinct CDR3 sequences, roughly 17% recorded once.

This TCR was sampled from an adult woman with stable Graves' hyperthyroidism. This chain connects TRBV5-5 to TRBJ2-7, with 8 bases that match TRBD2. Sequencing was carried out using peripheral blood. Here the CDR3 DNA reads TGTGCCAGCAGCTTCTCGGTAGCGGGATCCTACGAGCAGTACTTC. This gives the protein CASSFSVAGSYEQYF.